Shown below are 5 T cell receptor beta chains from a single sample sequenced in a study of blood T cells in healthy people across ages. A sample-barcoded 5' primer and a J-beta primer mix were used in a second PCR of roughly 7 to 11 cycles. TCRdb ran MiXCR on the 5' RACE reads and lists one entry per CDR3 protein. The repertoire includes hundreds of thousands of distinct CDR3 sequences, 35% to 50% of them detected once, and about 32% sits in the top ten. Sequencing input: blood. Source of these receptors: a man aged 80 or over in good health.

As regards this clonotype: One base away lies a much larger clone, so this may be a sequencing read error. The rearrangement joins TRBV4-2 to TRBJ1-1; D ambiguous. CDR3 length: 14 amino acids. Germline CDR1 is LGHNA and CDR2 is YNFKEQ. In nucleotides, the CDR3 is TGTGTCAGCAGCCAAGATGGGTTGGGCACTGAAGCTTTCTTT. It codes for CVSSQDGLGTEAFF.

The rearrangement uses TRBV27 and TRBJ2-5, with D uncertain. The J call is doubtful: the DNA matches TRBJ2-7 better. Germline CDR1 and CDR2: MNHEY and SMNVEV (reference sequence). The CDR3 is made up of 15 amino acids. In nucleotides, the CDR3 is TGTGCCAGCAGATTGTTTGGGGTCTCTAGGGACGAGCAGTACTTC. This sequence encodes CASRLFGVSRDEQYF.

This chain links TRBV29-1 with TRBJ2-1, with TRBD2 matching over 12 bases. This CDR3 is built from 14 residues. Looked up from germline, CDR1 is SQVTM and CDR2 is ANQGSEA. After removal of 8 bases from V and 9 bases from J, the junction contained 11 bases not matched to a gene. The CDR3 DNA reads as TGCAGCACCTGGACTAGCGGGATTTTAAGTGAGCAGTTCTTC. Protein sequence: CSTWTSGILSEQFF.

This clonotype appeared a few times. J is TRBJ1-5 and V is TRBV12-3 or TRBV12-4; TRBD1 matches at 12 bases. The CDR3 is 16 amino acids. Trimming cost V 5 bases and J 6 bases; bases outside gene matches: 8. DNA for the CDR3: TGTGCCAGCAGTCCTTCGGGGACAGGGGGCACTCAGCCCCAGCATTTT. Encoded protein: CASSPSGTGGTQPQHF.

A word on this clonotype: Germline is not matched at one junction end, which may reflect a read error. The rearrangement uses TRBV5-5 and TRBJ2-1; D tentatively reads TRBD1 or TRBD2 (5 bases each). Germline lookup yields CDR1 SGHKS and CDR2 YYEKEE (reference sequence). CDR3 length: 15 residues. CDR3 nucleotide sequence: TGTACCAGCAGCTTCTCCGGGGCTCCGGACAATGAGCAGTTCTTC. Its protein product is CTSSFSGAPDNEQFF.